This T cell receptor (beta chain) was recorded in a study of blood T cell repertoires in COVID-19 (dated by TCRdb to the early 2020s). At the level of the whole study: The collaborator samples originated in the United States, Italy and Spain and spanned the acute and convalescent phases of COVID-19. The material from the prospective study consisted of cDNA or gDNA derived from T cells, B-cell-depleted T cells, or PBMCs. Deeply sampled blood TCRbeta repertoires from subjects exposed to, actively infected with, or recovered from COVID-19 were included in the dataset. The repertoires were made available in a free public database intended to serve as a resource for research on the immune response to SARS-CoV-2. The samples were drawn from two sources: the first 160 participants of the ongoing ImmuneRACE study, and approximately 1,300 subjects contributed by 6 global collaborators. A de-identified subject ID, COVID-19 status, age in years and sex were almost always included in the sample metadata. Where available, HLA class I and class II types were taken from metadata supplied by the sample provider and were not determined by assay-based typing. Broader findings and caveats from the paper: The amount of clinical and demographic metadata varied by source and participant and was provided uncurated.

The collaborating institutions used their own protocols to collect whole blood in K2EDTA tubes. For TCRbeta analysis, collaborator samples were shipped as frozen whole blood, as isolated PBMCs, or as DNA extracted from either sample type. Concerning this clone: Its antigen has not been determined. No base qualities exist here, and no much larger clone lies one base off it.

The CDR3 goes from the cysteine to the phenylalanine over 14 residues. Of all the DNA, just the CDR3 is kept, 42 bases in frame from base 1. As encoded in the germline V gene (reference sequence), CDR1 is MNHEY while CDR2 is SMNVEV. Trimming accounts for 4 bases at V and 3 bases at J, while the number of junction bases matched to no gene is 2. TCRbeta CDR3 regions were amplified from genomic DNA by means of the immunoSEQ Assay, a bias-controlled multiplex PCR. In the source study's methods: Within the assay, amplification of reference gene primers was used to estimate how many nucleated cells each sample contained. To quantify the absolute abundance of each unique TCRbeta CDR3 rearrangement, sequence reads were collapsed and filtered. For each sample, productive Simpson clonality was calculated as the square root of Simpson's diversity index over productive rearrangements. TCRdb mirrors the immuneACCESS table, restricted to in-frame sequences. Some clones are absent from its copies; in checked studies, under half trace to an unresolved V gene, and the reason for the others is unknown. V and J calls and clone size follow that table, whereas D and trimming were derived from the DNA. Counted in this sample were fewer than 110,000 clones; around 84% of them appeared once. The ten biggest clones cover more than 1.5% of the sample.

This clonotype was obtained from a woman aged 70-85 years with active or convalescent COVID-19. The specimen sequenced was peripheral blood. The receptor chain draws on TRBV27 and TRBJ2-7; TRBD1 lines up with 11 middle nucleotides. The nucleotide sequence reads TGTGCCAGCAGTTGGACAGGGGGCAACTACGAGCAGTACTTC. It specifies CASSWTGGNYEQYF.